This T cell receptor (beta chain) was sequenced for a study of PD-L1 blockade in urothelial cancer. Turning to the study itself: Bladder-origin urothelial cancer in males covered twenty-five of 29 patients.

The time point here: peripheral blood 6 weeks after treatment start. CDR1 is SGHRS and CDR2 is YFSETQ in the germline V gene. The CDR3 loop spans 15 amino acids. The V end was cut by 0 bases, the J end by 5 bases, with 14 bases between. Method: immunoSEQ multiplex PCR; TCRdb's copy keeps in-frame clones and lacks some. The data contain about 30,000 clones, approximately 90% of them singletons. The sample here was PBMCs, taken around atezolizumab (anti-PD-L1) treatment. This chain connects TRBV5-1 to TRBJ2-5; D may be TRBD2 (5 bases). This sequence was found in an elderly man with urothelial cancer. The CDR3 bases are TGCGCCAGCAGCTTGGTTCCTGGGAGTTTCGAGACCCAGTACTTC. Protein sequence: CASSLVPGSFETQYF.